Described below is a single T cell receptor beta chain sequence and its context. Sequencing sought depths of 1 in 200,000 to 1 in 1 million T cells. The protocol was immunoSEQ multiplex PCR, while the TCRdb copy is restricted to in-frame clones and leaves out a portion. The sample shows about 60,000 clones, approximately 50% of them seen only once. This sample stems from a study of cytotoxic CD8 clonotypes in ibrutinib-treated CLL. About the study: Partial response occurred in 24 patients and complete response in 2; at median approximately 70 months, roughly 14 remained remitted and some 12 progressed. Following a median approximately eleven months of treatment, with a range of 6 to 36, response samples were taken.

V was trimmed by 0 bases and J by 7 bases, leaving 9 bases between them. This CDR3 is built from 13 residues. The TCR comes from a human donor with chronic lymphocytic leukemia. The sequenced sample was PBMCs, obtained at disease progression, from a patient treated with ibrutinib. This chain joins TRBV23-1 and TRBJ1-1; D not certain. TRBV23-1 is labeled an ORF, and its function is uncertain. The CDR3 sequence: CASSQSSSDEAFF. CDR3 DNA sequence: TGCGCCAGCAGTCAATCGTCCTCGGATGAAGCTTTCTTT.